These 28 T cell receptor beta chains share one sample of origin, sequenced in a study of blood T cell repertoires in COVID-19. Sequencing used immunoSEQ multiplex PCR; TCRdb keeps in-frame clones, though not all of them. The data contain approximately 220,000 clones, 88% of them singletons. Sequencing input: PBMCs or T cells enriched from blood (not recorded which). The receptor source for this set is a woman aged 30 to 39 who had recovered from COVID-19.

The chain has TRBV3-1 (or the pseudogene TRBV3-2) and TRBJ2-7; no firm D call. Trimming removed 0 bases from V and 7 bases from J, with 10 bases in between. The V gene's germline CDR1 is LGHDT and CDR2 YNNKEL (reference sequence). This CDR3 is 13 amino acids long. CDR3 protein: CASSQDRRLEQYF. Here the CDR3 DNA reads TGTGCCAGCAGCCAAGATCGGCGGTTGGAGCAGTACTTC.

The rearrangement links TRBV7-8 to TRBJ1-4; possibly TRBD1 for D (6 bases). From germline, CDR1 is SGHVS and CDR2 FQNEAQ. Trimming took off 2 bases at V and 5 bases at J, with 12 bases between the two ends. The CDR3 has 15 residues. The CDR3: CASSLSGQINEKLFF. DNA for the CDR3: TGTGCCAGCAGCTTAAGCGGACAGATAAATGAAAAACTGTTTTTT. Drawing the rest from reference TRBV7-8 and TRBJ1-4, the complete variable domain is GAGVSQSPRYKVAKRGQDVALRCDPISGHVSLFWYQQALGQGPEFLTYFQNEAQLDKSGLPSDRFFAERPEGSVSTLKIQRTQQEDSAVYLCASSLSGQINEKLFFGSGTQLSVL.

This chain uses TRBV23-1 with TRBJ1-1, with D uncertain. TRBV23-1 falls under the ORF class, with uncertain function. V dropped 4 bases and J dropped 6 bases, with 18 bases sitting between them. CDR3 size: 15 residues. In nucleotides, the CDR3 is TGCGCCAGCAGTCCGTTGAGAGTGGGCTTGGCTGAAGCTTTCTTT. Translating gives CASSPLRVGLAEAFF.

This clone has a handful of counts. The chain combines TRBV5-4 with TRBJ2-7; 8 bases are shared with TRBD1. The CDR3 runs 17 residues. Trimming at V came to 4 bases and at J to 3 bases, leaving 15 bases not matched to a gene. Germline CDR1 SGHNT, CDR2 YYREEE (reference sequence). Here the CDR3 reads CASSPGQGMGLGYEQYF. For the CDR3, the DNA is TGTGCCAGCAGCCCCGGACAGGGCATGGGGCTCGGCTACGAGCAGTACTTC.

Written as DNA, the CDR3 is TGTGCCAGCAGTGCCCCCGCGGGTTCCTCTGGAAACACCATATATTTT. Encoded protein: CASSAPAGSSGNTIYF. The chain carries TRBV28 and TRBJ1-3, with D unresolved. The CDR3 runs to 16 residues. CDR1 is MDHEN and CDR2 is SYDVKM in the germline V gene. V lost 5 bases to trimming and J lost 0 bases, with 14 bases between them.

The chain carries TRBV7-9 and TRBJ2-1; D is uncertain. Germline values: CDR1 SEHNR, CDR2 FQNEAQ (reference sequence). This CDR3 is 13 amino acids long. Trimming removed 0 bases from V and 12 bases from J, with 12 bases in between. The CDR3 nucleotides read TGTGCCAGCAGCTTAGCAGTAGCCGTGGGGCAGTTCTTC. Its protein is CASSLAVAVGQFF.

The genes are TRBV5-8 and TRBJ2-3, with TRBD1 as a possible D gene (6 bases). Germline V gives CDR1 SGHTS, CDR2 YDEGEE. The V gene lost 4 bases and the J gene lost 0 bases, with 12 bases spanning the gap. The CDR3 runs 15 residues. The CDR3 region has the DNA TGTGCCAGCAGCCAGGGGACATCAAGCACAGATACGCAGTATTTT. Translated, it gives CASSQGTSSTDTQYF.

V and J are TRBV5-1 and TRBJ1-1; 7 bases are shared with TRBD1. Germline loops: CDR1 SGHRS, CDR2 YFSETQ. The CDR3 is made up of 15 amino acids. V shed 4 bases and J 3 bases; nucleotides not matched to a gene: 9. The CDR3 nucleotides are TGCGCCAGCAGCCCCTCACGGACAGGCCACACTGAAGCTTTCTTT. The encoded protein is CASSPSRTGHTEAFF.

The chain combines TRBV3-1 (or the pseudogene TRBV3-2) with TRBJ1-1; D is uncertain. V was clipped by 0 bases and J by 2 bases, with 10 bases between them. Germline V gives CDR1 LGHDT, CDR2 YNNKEL (reference sequence). The CDR3 runs to 15 residues. The CDR3 here is CASSQDWQVNTEAFF. The CDR3 bases are TGTGCCAGCAGCCAAGATTGGCAGGTTAACACTGAAGCTTTCTTT.

V usage is TRBV6-6 and J usage is TRBJ1-6; 7 nucleotides match TRBD1. From germline, CDR1 is MNHNY and CDR2 SVGAGI (reference sequence). V trimming: 3 bases; J trimming: 6 bases; junction bases outside the gene matches: 8. This CDR3 contains 16 residues. The CDR3 loop reads CASSYGDRVPNSPLHF. CDR3 bases: TGTGCCAGCAGTTATGGCGACAGGGTCCCTAATTCACCCCTCCACTTT.

This clone was counted once. The V gene is TRBV11-2, the J gene TRBJ2-7; 7 nucleotides line up with TRBD1. The germline gives CDR1 SGHAT, CDR2 FQNNGV. V lost 4 bases to trimming and J lost 4 bases; unmatched junction nucleotides: 19. There are 18 residues in the CDR3. Here the CDR3 reads CASSSGGKNRGRLYEQYF. The DNA of the CDR3 is TGTGCCAGCAGCTCAGGGGGTAAGAACAGAGGGAGACTGTACGAGCAGTACTTC.

J is TRBJ1-2 and V is TRBV19; 10 nucleotides agree with TRBD1. The CDR3 runs to 17 residues. The germline V gene encodes CDR1 LNHDA and CDR2 SQIVND (reference sequence). J gave up 4 bases and V 6 bases, and 14 bases lay outside the gene matches. CDR3 in DNA: TGTGCCAGTAGCCCCCCCCCGATCGGGACAGGGGCCTATGGCTACACCTTC. Translation gives CASSPPPIGTGAYGYTF.

The genes are TRBV7-9 and TRBJ1-1, with D unclear. The ends were cut back, 7 bases at V and 1 base at J, with 10 bases in the middle. Looked up from germline, CDR1 is SEHNR and CDR2 is FQNEAQ (reference sequence). The CDR3 runs to 13 residues. The CDR3 here is CASNPAGNTEAFF. The CDR3 region has the DNA TGTGCCAGCAACCCCGCAGGGAACACTGAAGCTTTCTTT.

The CDR3 sequence: CATRKTGEETQYF. CDR3 bases: TGTGCCACCAGAAAGACAGGGGAGGAGACCCAGTACTTC. The rearrangement links TRBV24-1 to TRBJ2-5; 8 bases fit TRBD1. CDR1 KGHDR and CDR2 SFDVKD come from the germline V gene. This CDR3 is built from 13 residues. The ends lost 7 bases at V and 5 bases at J; junction bases unmatched: 5.

The J gene is TRBJ1-1, the V gene TRBV12-3 or TRBV12-4; 7 positions match TRBD1. V lost 3 bases and J lost 11; bases outside the gene matches: 6. There are 12 residues in the CDR3. Here the CDR3 DNA reads TGTGCCAGCAGTTTCGGGACAGCCGCCGCTTTCTTT. Translating gives CASSFGTAAAFF.

The CDR3 is CASSTGQGAFGYTF. In nucleotides, the CDR3 is TGCGCCAGCAGCACTGGACAGGGGGCGTTTGGCTACACCTTC. The chain recombines TRBV5-1 with TRBJ1-2; 11 bases are a match to TRBD1. After removal of 4 bases from V and 7 bases from J, the junction contained 6 bases not matched to a gene. This CDR3 contains 14 residues. Germline lookup yields CDR1 SGHRS and CDR2 YFSETQ.

This clone has just one count. The J gene is TRBJ2-7, the V gene TRBV19, with TRBD1 matching 8 bases. Trimming at V came to 5 bases and at J to 5 bases, leaving 8 bases not matched to a gene. CDR3 size: 14 residues. Germline CDR1 is LNHDA and CDR2 is SQIVND (reference sequence). The DNA for the CDR3 is TGTGCCAGTAGTCCGGGACAGGCAAAGGACGAGCAGTACTTC. Translated, it gives CASSPGQAKDEQYF.

The chain couples TRBV14 to TRBJ1-3; no firm D call. The V gene's germline CDR1 is SGHDN and CDR2 FVKESK. This CDR3 has 14 residues. Trimming shortened V by 6 bases and J by 2 bases, and 11 bases separated the two germline ends. CDR3 sequence: CASSPFVAGNTIYF. The CDR3 DNA is TGTGCCAGCAGTCCGTTTGTAGCTGGAAACACCATATATTTT. The full variable domain, completed using reference TRBV14 and TRBJ1-3, is EAGVTQFPSHSVIEKGQTVTLRCDPISGHDNLYWYRRVMGKEIKFLLHFVKESKQDESGMPNNRFLAERTGGTYSTLKVQPAELEDSGVYFCASSPFVAGNTIYFGEGSWLTVV.

The chain joins TRBV4-2 to TRBJ1-5; D gene ambiguous. Trimming cost V 0 bases and J 0 bases, with 12 bases left between them. CDR3 length equals 17 residues. CDR1 LGHNA and CDR2 YNFKEQ come from the germline V gene. CDR3 coding DNA: TGTGCCAGCAGCCAAGATCTTAGACAAAATAGCAATCAGCCCCAGCATTTT. Encoded protein: CASSQDLRQNSNQPQHF.

The rearrangement uses TRBV6-5 and TRBJ2-7, with D possibly TRBD1 on 5 matching bases. There are 13 residues in the CDR3. Germline CDR1 is MNHEY and CDR2 is SVGAGI. Trimming took 5 bases from V and 3 from J, leaving 11 bases between them. DNA for the CDR3: TGTGCCAGCAGTCCGCGACAGTTCTACGAGCAGTACTTC. Translated, it gives CASSPRQFYEQYF.

The chain employs TRBV5-5 and TRBJ1-1; tentative D call: TRBD1 (5 bases). The CDR3 totals 16 residues. V lost 4 bases and J 3 bases, leaving 19 bases between the germline ends. The V gene's germline CDR1 is SGHKS and CDR2 YYEKEE (reference sequence). CDR3 sequence reads: CASSPRGVDRDTEAFF. CDR3 bases: TGTGCCAGCAGCCCGCGGGGGGTAGATAGGGACACTGAAGCTTTCTTT. The whole variable domain, remainder taken from reference TRBV5-5 and TRBJ1-1, is DAGVTQSPTHLIKTRGQQVTLRCSPISGHKSVSWYQQVLGQGPQFIFQYYEKEERGRGNFPDRFSARQFPNYSSELNVNALLLGDSALYLCASSPRGVDRDTEAFFGQGTRLTVV.

This rearrangement joins TRBV5-1 to TRBJ2-2; the match to TRBD2 covers 9 bases. Germline V lookup: CDR1 SGHRS, CDR2 YFSETQ. The J segment lost 2 bases and the V segment lost 2 bases, leaving 1 base of the junction unmatched. The CDR3 consists of 15 residues. This chain's CDR3 is CASSFSGGNTGELFF. Here the CDR3 DNA reads TGCGCCAGCAGCTTTAGCGGGGGAAACACCGGGGAGCTGTTTTTT.

The chain is built from TRBV4-1 and TRBJ1-2; 10 positions match TRBD1. The ends lost 3 bases at V and 7 bases at J; junction bases unmatched: 5. Looked up from germline, CDR1 is MGHRA and CDR2 is YSYEKL. The CDR3 sequence is 14 residues long. This CDR3 reads CASSQLGTGVGYTF. As DNA, the CDR3 is TGCGCCAGCAGCCAGTTAGGGACAGGGGTTGGCTACACCTTC.

This chain joins TRBV5-1 and TRBJ1-1, with a tentative D call TRBD1 (6 bases). Germline V gene sequence: CDR1 SGHRS, CDR2 YFSETQ. Trimming left V 0 bases short and J 5 bases short, with 14 bases between. This CDR3 has 15 residues. As DNA, the CDR3 is TGCGCCAGCAGCTTGGTAATGGGGGCGGGTACTGAAGCTTTCTTT. This codes for CASSLVMGAGTEAFF.

This chain joins TRBV5-1 and TRBJ1-2; possibly TRBD1 for D (6 bases). Trimming removed 1 base from V and 0 bases from J, with 10 bases in between. Germline assignment: CDR1 SGHRS and CDR2 YFSETQ. CDR3 length equals 15 residues. The CDR3 sequence: CASSLMSGANYGYTF. The CDR3, as DNA: TGCGCCAGCAGCTTGATGTCAGGGGCTAACTATGGCTACACCTTC.

The genes are TRBV11-3 and TRBJ1-1; D gene unclear. Germline CDR1 SGHNT, CDR2 YENEEA. Deletions cut 0 bases from V and 3 bases from J, with 8 bases between. CDR3 size: 14 residues. CDR3 in amino acids: CASSLDGDYTEAFF. DNA of the CDR3: TGTGCCAGCAGCTTAGATGGAGATTACACTGAAGCTTTCTTT.

The CDR3 reads CAIRGGADYEQYF. Written as DNA, the CDR3 is TGTGCCATCAGGGGGGGGGCTGACTACGAGCAGTACTTC. The J gene is TRBJ2-7, the V gene TRBV10-3, with D maybe TRBD2 (7 bases). The CDR3 runs to 13 residues. Germline CDR1 reads ENHRY; CDR2 reads SYGVKD. Trimming removed 6 bases at V and 3 bases at J, with 12 bases between.

This clone appeared a few times. The chain links TRBV19 to TRBJ1-5; the match to TRBD1 covers 8 bases. From germline, CDR1 is LNHDA and CDR2 SQIVND (reference sequence). There are 18 residues in the CDR3. The V gene end was trimmed by 7 bases and the J gene end by 5 bases; junction bases not matched to a gene: 19. The CDR3 reads CASIQGAGGAAKDQPQHF. The CDR3 DNA reads TGTGCCAGTATTCAGGGGGCAGGGGGCGCAGCCAAAGATCAGCCCCAGCATTTT.